This T cell receptor (beta chain) emerged from a study of blood T cell repertoires in COVID-19. Study background: Spain, Italy and the United States supplied samples that represented acute and convalescent COVID-19. Sources were T cells, B-cell-depleted T cells, or PBMCs; the material itself was cDNA or gDNA.

CDR3 length equals 14 residues. The germline gives CDR1 SGHTA, CDR2 FQGNSA. Between the trimmed V and J ends, which lost 3 bases and 3 bases, there was a span of 11 bases. Original data processing: Cell counts per sample came from amplifying reference gene primers. Data came from immunoSEQ multiplex PCR; TCRdb stores just in-frame clones and leaves some out. V, J and clone size were drawn from that table, and D and trimming were deduced from the DNA. The sample lists fewer than 200,000 clones, just under 90% seen once, with about an eighth in the top ten. Followed longitudinally, the Seattle patients had been enrolled during active infection.

The V gene is TRBV7-2, the J gene TRBJ2-5; no clear D. The TCR sequence derives from a woman in her sixties or seventies with COVID-19, enrolled during active disease. Sequencing was carried out using peripheral blood. The CDR3 region is CASSFRWAEETQYF. In DNA, the CDR3 is TGTGCCAGCAGCTTTCGCTGGGCCGAAGAGACCCAGTACTTC.